These 5 T cell receptor beta chains came from one sample sequenced in a study of neurological immune-mediated disorders. TCRdb re-derived calls from the 5' RACE reads in MiXCR, one entry per CDR3 protein. Here the sample spans approximately 60,000 distinct CDR3 sequences, 4.1% being singletons. The material sequenced was PBMCs. The receptors originated from a middle-aged man with multiple sclerosis.

At least ten counts were recorded for this clonotype. CDR3 sequence: CASSHKTGEFGTEAFF. The CDR3 DNA reads as TGCGCCAGCAGCCACAAGACAGGGGAATTTGGGACTGAAGCTTTCTTT. The rearrangement joins TRBV4-1 to TRBJ1-1; the match to TRBD1 covers 8 bases. The V gene's germline CDR1 is MGHRA and CDR2 YSYEKL. The J segment lost 5 bases and the V segment lost 3 bases, leaving 11 bases of the junction unmatched. CDR3 size: 16 residues.

This clonotype was seen at least ten times. The chain employs TRBV7-3 and TRBJ2-2, with D unclear. V lost 1 base, J lost 2 bases, and 5 bases lay in between. From germline, CDR1 is SGHTA and CDR2 FQGTGA. CDR3 size: 14 residues. The CDR3, as DNA: TGTGCCAGCAGCTTAATGCACAACACCGGGGAGCTGTTTTTT. Protein: CASSLMHNTGELFF.

In this sample, this clonotype turned up many times. The V and J genes are TRBV20-1 and TRBJ2-3, with 9 bases lining up with TRBD2. This CDR3 comprises 15 residues. V shed 0 bases, J shed 3 bases, and the junction held 4 bases outside the gene matches. The V gene's germline CDR1 is DFQATT and CDR2 SNEGSKA (reference sequence). CDR3 nucleotides: TGCAGTGCTAGAGATCCGGGACTAGCAACAGATACGCAGTATTTT. Its translation: CSARDPGLATDTQYF.

The sample holds many counts of this clonotype. V gene TRBV20-1 combines with J gene TRBJ1-6; D call uncertain. Trimming removed 0 bases from V and 6 bases from J, with 9 bases in between. The germline V gene encodes CDR1 DFQATT and CDR2 SNEGSKA (reference sequence). The CDR3 runs to 14 residues. CDR3 protein: CSARDIVFNSPLHF. CDR3 bases: TGCAGTGCTAGAGATATTGTCTTTAATTCACCCCTCCACTTT.

This clonotype showed up just a few times. A read error may produce the germline difference seen at one junction end. The rearrangement links TRBV5-1 to TRBJ1-6; D is unresolved. Germline CDR1 is SGHRS and CDR2 is YFSETQ. The CDR3 length is 14 residues. In DNA form, the CDR3 reads TGCGCCAGCAGTTTTGATTCCTATAATTCACCCCTCAACTTT. Its translation: CASSFDSYNSPLNF. Supplemented by reference TRBV5-1 and TRBJ1-6, the full variable domain reads KAGVTQTPRYLIKTRGQQVTLSCSPISGHRSVSWYQQTPGQGLQFLFEYFSETQRNKGNFPGRFSGRQFSNSRSEMNVSTLELGDSALYLCASSFDSYNSPLNFGNGTRLTVT.